Included here is one T cell receptor beta chain sequence, with context. Trimming took 3 bases from V and 0 from J, leaving 18 bases between them. CDR3 length: 18 amino acids. The germline V gene has CDR1 SGHRS and CDR2 YFSETQ. TCRdb re-called the RT-PCR reads with MiXCR, one entry per CDR3 protein. This sample has approximately 150,000 distinct CDR3 sequences, with about two fifths found just once. This sample was taken from a study of patients and donors after allogeneic stem cell transplantation. The V gene is TRBV5-1, the J gene TRBJ1-4; D is ambiguous. Sequencing was performed on blood, either unsorted or a sorted T cell fraction (not recorded which). This receptor was identified in a human donor who was either an allogeneic HSCT recipient or a stem cell or donor lymphocyte infusion donor (not recorded which). It is not recorded whose cells these are; they may come from a transplant donor. The CDR3 DNA reads TGCGCCAGCAGCTCCTCGCCGGGAGAATCGGCAACTAATGAAAAACTGTTTTTT. Protein product: CASSSSPGESATNEKLFF.